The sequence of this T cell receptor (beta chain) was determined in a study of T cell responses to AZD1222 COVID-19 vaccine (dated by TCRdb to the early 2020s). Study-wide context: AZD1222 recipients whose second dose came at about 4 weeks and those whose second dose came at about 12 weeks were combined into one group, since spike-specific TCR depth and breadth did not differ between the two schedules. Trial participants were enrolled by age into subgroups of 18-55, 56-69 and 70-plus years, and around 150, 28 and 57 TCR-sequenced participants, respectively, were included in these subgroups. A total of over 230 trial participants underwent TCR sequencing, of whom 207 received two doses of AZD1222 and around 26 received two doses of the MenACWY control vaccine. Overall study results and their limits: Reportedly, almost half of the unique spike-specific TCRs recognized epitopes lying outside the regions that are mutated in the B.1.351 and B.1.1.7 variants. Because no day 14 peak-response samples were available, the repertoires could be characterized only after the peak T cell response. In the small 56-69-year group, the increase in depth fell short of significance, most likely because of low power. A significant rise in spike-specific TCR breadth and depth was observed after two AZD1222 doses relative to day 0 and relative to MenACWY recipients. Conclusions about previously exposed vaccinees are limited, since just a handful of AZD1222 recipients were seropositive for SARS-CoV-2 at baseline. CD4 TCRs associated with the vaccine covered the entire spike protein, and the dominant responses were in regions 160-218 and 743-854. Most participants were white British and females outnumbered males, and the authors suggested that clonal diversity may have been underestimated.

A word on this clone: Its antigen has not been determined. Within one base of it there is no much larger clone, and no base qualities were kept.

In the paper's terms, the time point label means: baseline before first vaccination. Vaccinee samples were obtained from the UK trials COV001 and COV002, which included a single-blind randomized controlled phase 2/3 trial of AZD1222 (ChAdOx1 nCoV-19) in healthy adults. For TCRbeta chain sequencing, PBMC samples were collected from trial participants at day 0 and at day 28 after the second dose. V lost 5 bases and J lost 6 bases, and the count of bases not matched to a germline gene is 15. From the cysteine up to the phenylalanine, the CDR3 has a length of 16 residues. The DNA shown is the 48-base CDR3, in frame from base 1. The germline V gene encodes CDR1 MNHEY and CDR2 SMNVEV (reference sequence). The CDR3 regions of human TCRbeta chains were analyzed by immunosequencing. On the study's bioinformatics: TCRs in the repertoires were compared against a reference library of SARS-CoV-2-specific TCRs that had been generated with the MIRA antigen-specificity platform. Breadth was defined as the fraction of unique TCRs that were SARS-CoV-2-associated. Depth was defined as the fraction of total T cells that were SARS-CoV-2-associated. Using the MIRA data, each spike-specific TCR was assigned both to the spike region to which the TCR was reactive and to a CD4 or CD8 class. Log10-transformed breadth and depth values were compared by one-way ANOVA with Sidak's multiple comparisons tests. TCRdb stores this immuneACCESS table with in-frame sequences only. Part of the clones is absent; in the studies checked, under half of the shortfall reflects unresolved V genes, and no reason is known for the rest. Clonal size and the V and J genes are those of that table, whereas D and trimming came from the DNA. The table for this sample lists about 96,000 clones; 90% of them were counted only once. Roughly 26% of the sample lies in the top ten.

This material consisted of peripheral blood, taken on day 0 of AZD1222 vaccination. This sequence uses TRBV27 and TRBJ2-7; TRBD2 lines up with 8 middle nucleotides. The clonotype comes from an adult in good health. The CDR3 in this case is CASSLRSSGSISEQYF. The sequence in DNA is TGTGCCAGCAGTCTGAGGTCCAGCGGGAGTATTAGCGAGCAGTACTTC.